The 27 T cell receptor beta chains given below trace back to one sample, sequenced in a study of technical replicates of blood from several donors. The table came from immunoSEQ multiplex PCR; TCRdb's copy has only in-frame clones and leaves some out. The table has under 80,000 clones, 94% seen once. The sample taken for sequencing was T cells isolated from PBMCs. The receptors originated from a human donor in good health.

The chain carries TRBV6-1 and TRBJ1-4; 10 bases fit TRBD1. The CDR3 is made up of 18 amino acids. The J segment lost 2 bases and the V segment lost 3 bases, leaving 9 bases of the junction unmatched. The germline CDR1 and CDR2 sequences are MNHNS and SASEGT. The CDR3 protein is CASSETGGTFLTNEKLFF. The CDR3 DNA follows: TGTGCCAGCAGTGAGACAGGGGGCACCTTCTTGACTAATGAAAAACTGTTTTTT.

The chain combines TRBV18 with TRBJ1-1; 10 bases match TRBD1. This CDR3 has 14 amino acids. Looked up from germline, CDR1 is KGHSH and CDR2 is LQKENI. J was trimmed by 5 bases and V by 5 bases; bases with no gene match: 5. Here the CDR3 DNA reads TGTGCCAGCTCATCGGGACAGGGGAGGACTGAAGCTTTCTTT. This gives the protein CASSSGQGRTEAFF.

J is TRBJ2-1 and V is TRBV11-2, with no clear D. The CDR3 has 13 amino acids. The germline V gene has CDR1 SGHAT and CDR2 FQNNGV. V was cut by 0 bases and J by 7 bases, with 7 bases left in between. CDR3 bases: TGTGCCAGCAGCTTAGATCGGGTAAATGAGCAGTTCTTC. Encoded protein: CASSLDRVNEQFF.

The chain uses TRBV2 and TRBJ2-3; TRBD1 matches 10 bases. This CDR3 region has 13 residues. Trimming cost V 5 bases and J 11 bases; bases outside gene matches: 7. Germline assignment: CDR1 SNHLY and CDR2 FYNNEI. Written as DNA, the CDR3 is TGTGCCAGCAGTAGGCCCGGGACAGGGGAGCAGTATTTT. It is translated as CASSRPGTGEQYF. Full variable domain (rest looked up from reference TRBV2 and TRBJ2-3): EPEVTQTPSHQVTQMGQEVILRCVPISNHLYFYWYRQILGQKVEFLVSFYNNEISEKSEIFDDQFSVERPDGSNFTLKIRSTKLEDSAMYFCASSRPGTGEQYFGPGTRLTVL.

This clone was detected only a few times. This CDR3 is CASSDWVEDEAFF. CDR3 DNA sequence: TGTGCCAGCAGTGACTGGGTGGAGGATGAAGCTTTCTTT. The chain recombines TRBV25-1 with TRBJ1-1; no definite D call. This CDR3 spans 13 amino acids. CDR1 is MGHDK and CDR2 is SYGVNS in the germline V gene. Between the trimmed V and J ends, which lost 3 bases and 7 bases, there was a span of 12 bases.

As regards this clone: Other DNA sequences in this specimen translate into the identical CDR3. J is TRBJ1-5 and V is TRBV19, with TRBD1 identical over 8 bases. The J segment lost 6 bases and the V segment lost 3 bases, leaving 4 bases of the junction unmatched. The CDR3 runs to 14 residues. Germline assignment: CDR1 LNHDA and CDR2 SQIVND (reference sequence). The CDR3 protein is CASSIGQGGQPQHF. The CDR3 bases are TGTGCCAGTAGTATCGGACAGGGAGGTCAGCCCCAGCATTTT.

This chain uses TRBV27 with TRBJ2-3, with a possible D match to TRBD2 (5 bases). Germline V lookup: CDR1 MNHEY, CDR2 SMNVEV (reference sequence). V lost 5 bases and J lost 4, with 16 bases in between. This CDR3 is built from 15 residues. The CDR3 DNA is TGTGCCAGCAGTCCCCTAGCAGAGGCCCCAGATACGCAGTATTTT. Translation gives CASSPLAEAPDTQYF.

The chain is built from TRBV30 and TRBJ2-5, with D perhaps matching TRBD1 (5 bases). The CDR3 totals 14 residues. Germline CDR1 and CDR2: GTSNPN and SVGIG (reference sequence). Trimming removed 0 bases at V and 3 bases at J, with 11 bases between. The DNA of the CDR3 is TGTGCCTGGAGTGTACTCGTCAGGGAAGAGACCCAGTACTTC. Encoded protein: CAWSVLVREETQYF.

The V and J genes are TRBV11-2 and TRBJ2-2, with TRBD2 matching over 7 bases. The CDR3 loop spans 15 amino acids. Germline V gives CDR1 SGHAT, CDR2 FQNNGV. Trimming cost V 5 bases and J 0 bases; bases outside gene matches: 3. The CDR3 is CASSPGLTNTGELFF. Here the CDR3 DNA reads TGTGCCAGCAGCCCGGGACTAACGAACACCGGGGAGCTGTTTTTT.

V usage is TRBV5-6 and J usage is TRBJ2-7; 7 nucleotides line up with TRBD2. CDR1 SGHDT and CDR2 YYEEEE come from the germline V gene. The CDR3 consists of 15 residues. With V trimmed by 6 bases and J by 2 bases, 11 bases remained unmatched. The DNA for the CDR3 is TGTGCCAGCACCTGGGAGGGGAGCAAGCCCTACGAGCAGTACTTC. This codes for CASTWEGSKPYEQYF. The full variable domain, rest sourced from reference TRBV5-6 and TRBJ2-7, is DAGVTQSPTHLIKTRGQQVTLRCSPKSGHDTVSWYQQALGQGPQFIFQYYEEEERQRGNFPDRFSGHQFPNYSSELNVNALLLGDSALYLCASTWEGSKPYEQYFGPGTRLTVT.

The chain has TRBV9 and TRBJ2-2, with D possibly matching TRBD2 (6 bases). The CDR3 spans 15 residues. The V end lost 1 base, the J end lost 0 bases, and 7 bases lay between the germline ends. Germline V gene lookup returns CDR1 SGDLS and CDR2 YYNGEE. The DNA for the CDR3 is TGTGCCAGCAGCGTAACGGGGGCGAACACCGGGGAGCTGTTTTTT. This translates into CASSVTGANTGELFF.

V gene TRBV19 combines with J gene TRBJ1-2, with 12 bases fitting TRBD1. The germline V gene has CDR1 LNHDA and CDR2 SQIVND (reference sequence). The CDR3 covers 16 residues. The junction had 10 bases not matched to a gene; V was cut back by 5 bases and J by 6 bases. The CDR3 DNA reads as TGTGCCAGTAGTCCCCGGGGGACAGGGGGCCAGGATGGCTACACCTTC. It specifies CASSPRGTGGQDGYTF. Drawing the rest from reference TRBV19 and TRBJ1-2, the complete variable domain is DGGITQSPKYLFRKEGQNVTLSCEQNLNHDAMYWYRQDPGQGLRLIYYSQIVNDFQKGDIAEGYSVSREKKESFPLTVTSAQKNPTAFYLCASSPRGTGGQDGYTFGSGTRLTVV.

This chain connects TRBV2 to TRBJ2-5; 15 bases are shared with TRBD2. Germline assignment: CDR1 SNHLY and CDR2 FYNNEI. The length of the CDR3 is 18 residues. V gave up 5 bases and J gave up 0 bases; unmatched junction bases: 7. CDR3 bases: TGTGCCAGCAGTAGACCGGGACTAGCGGGGGGCGACCAAGAGACCCAGTACTTC. Amino acids: CASSRPGLAGGDQETQYF.

This chain uses TRBV28 with TRBJ2-5, with a possible D match to TRBD2 (6 bases). The CDR3 runs 14 residues. Looked up from germline, CDR1 is MDHEN and CDR2 is SYDVKM. Trimming removed 4 bases from V and 1 base from J, with 10 bases in between. The CDR3 nucleotides are TGTGCCAGCAGTTCCCCGGGGGTCCAAGAGACCCAGTACTTC. This sequence encodes CASSSPGVQETQYF.

V gene TRBV10-1 combines with J gene TRBJ2-1; 9 bases match TRBD1. V shed 4 bases, J shed 1 base, and the junction held 8 bases outside the gene matches. This CDR3 comprises 17 residues. The V gene's germline CDR1 is WNHNN and CDR2 SYGVQD (reference sequence). CDR3 coding DNA: TGCGCCAGCAGTGCGGACAGGGGACAATGGTCCTACAATGAGCAGTTCTTC. This translates into CASSADRGQWSYNEQFF.

The chain combines TRBV5-1 with TRBJ2-7; 7 bases are shared with TRBD2. The CDR3 consists of 15 residues. The V gene's germline CDR1 is SGHRS and CDR2 YFSETQ. V was pared by 0 bases and J by 6 bases, with 9 bases of the junction left unmatched. The CDR3 bases are TGCGCCAGCAGCTTGGATGCGGGAGCCCTAGTCGAGCAGTACTTC. Amino acids: CASSLDAGALVEQYF.

The chain has TRBV28 and TRBJ1-2; 9 positions agree with TRBD1. The CDR3 covers 14 residues. CDR1 and CDR2 (germline): MDHEN, SYDVKM. J was trimmed by 2 bases and V by 6 bases; bases with no gene match: 4. The CDR3 loop reads CASSLGTGNYGYTF. The CDR3 DNA is TGTGCCAGCAGCTTAGGGACAGGGAACTATGGCTACACCTTC.

The genes are TRBV27 and TRBJ1-6, with D uncertain. The CDR3 runs 15 residues. V shed 3 bases and J shed 8 bases, with 14 bases lying between them. Germline CDR1 is MNHEY and CDR2 is SMNVEV (reference sequence). The CDR3 loop reads CASSFSSRGDSPLHF. CDR3 nucleotide sequence: TGTGCCAGCAGTTTTTCGTCCAGAGGAGATTCACCCCTCCACTTT.

This chain uses TRBV9 with TRBJ2-1; 8 nucleotides line up with TRBD2. Germline lookup yields CDR1 SGDLS and CDR2 YYNGEE. V dropped 3 bases and J dropped 7; count of bases not matched to a gene: 6. This CDR3 has 14 residues. As DNA, the CDR3 is TGTGCCAGCAGCGCGAGCGGGGGTCGGAATGAGCAGTTCTTC. Residues: CASSASGGRNEQFF.

The V call is TRBV7-6, the J call TRBJ2-5; weak D call: TRBD2 (5 bases). Deletions cut 1 base from V and 5 bases from J, with 11 bases between. Germline V gene data show CDR1 as SGHVS and CDR2 as FNYEAQ. The CDR3 spans 14 residues. CDR3 sequence: CASSLDVGGETQYF. CDR3 sequence (DNA): TGTGCCAGCAGCTTAGATGTTGGCGGGGAGACCCAGTACTTC.

The chain recombines TRBV30 with TRBJ2-3; 9 bases agree with TRBD1. This CDR3 region has 17 residues. CDR1 and CDR2 (germline): GTSNPN, SVGIG (reference sequence). The V gene end was trimmed by 2 bases and the J gene end by 5 bases; junction bases not matched to a gene: 14. CDR3 amino acids: CAWSRFLGQGRGDTQYF. CDR3 nucleotide sequence: TGTGCCTGGAGTCGATTCCTTGGACAGGGGAGGGGAGATACGCAGTATTTT.

This CDR3 is CASSQGVRSQETQYF. The CDR3, as DNA: TGTGCCAGCAGCCAAGGAGTGAGGAGCCAAGAGACCCAGTACTTC. The V call is TRBV4-2, the J call TRBJ2-5; no clear D. The CDR3 is 15 residues long. Germline V gives CDR1 LGHNA, CDR2 YNFKEQ. V shed 1 base and J shed 1 base, with 10 bases lying between them.

The gene calls are TRBV6-5 and TRBJ2-1, with 9 bases identical to TRBD2. Germline V gives CDR1 MNHEY, CDR2 SVGAGI. Trimming at V came to 0 bases and at J to 8 bases, leaving 8 bases not matched to a gene. This CDR3 is 16 amino acids long. DNA for the CDR3: TGTGCCAGCAGTTACTCGCCTAGCGGGATATTGGATGAGCAGTTCTTC. It codes for CASSYSPSGILDEQFF.

The chain employs TRBV30 and TRBJ2-3; possibly TRBD1 for D (7 bases). V was pared by 7 bases and J by 6 bases, with 23 bases between. This CDR3 is 15 amino acids long. Germline-derived CDR1 and CDR2 are GTSNPN and SVGIG (reference sequence). CDR3 in amino acids: CALGPQGEVGDTQYF. CDR3 DNA: TGTGCCTTAGGCCCGCAGGGGGAGGTTGGGGATACGCAGTATTTT.

V is TRBV7-9 and J is TRBJ2-1; 14 bases fit TRBD2. The CDR3 is made up of 17 amino acids. Losses at the gene ends were 0 bases for V and 6 bases for J; bases not matched to a gene: 4. Germline CDR1 SEHNR, CDR2 FQNEAQ (reference sequence). DNA of the CDR3: TGTGCCAGCAGCTTAGCCGGGGGACTAGCGGGGGTCAATGAGCAGTTCTTC. This translates into CASSLAGGLAGVNEQFF.

The chain combines TRBV12-5 with TRBJ2-3; D gene unclear. This CDR3 is built from 15 residues. Germline V CDR1 and CDR2: LGHNT, FRNRAP. Trimming shortened V by 6 bases and J by 1 base, and 14 bases separated the two germline ends. The CDR3 sequence is CASGRALDRTDTQYF. In DNA, the CDR3 is TGTGCTAGTGGCCGCGCCCTAGATCGCACAGATACGCAGTATTTT.

The V gene is TRBV27, the J gene TRBJ1-1; weak D call: TRBD1 (6 bases). From germline, CDR1 is MNHEY and CDR2 SMNVEV (reference sequence). The CDR3 length is 14 residues. The ends were cut back, 4 bases at V and 1 base at J, with 10 bases in the middle. The CDR3 nucleotides read TGTGCCAGCAGTTCCAGGGGCGAGAACACTGAAGCTTTCTTT. Translating gives CASSSRGENTEAFF.